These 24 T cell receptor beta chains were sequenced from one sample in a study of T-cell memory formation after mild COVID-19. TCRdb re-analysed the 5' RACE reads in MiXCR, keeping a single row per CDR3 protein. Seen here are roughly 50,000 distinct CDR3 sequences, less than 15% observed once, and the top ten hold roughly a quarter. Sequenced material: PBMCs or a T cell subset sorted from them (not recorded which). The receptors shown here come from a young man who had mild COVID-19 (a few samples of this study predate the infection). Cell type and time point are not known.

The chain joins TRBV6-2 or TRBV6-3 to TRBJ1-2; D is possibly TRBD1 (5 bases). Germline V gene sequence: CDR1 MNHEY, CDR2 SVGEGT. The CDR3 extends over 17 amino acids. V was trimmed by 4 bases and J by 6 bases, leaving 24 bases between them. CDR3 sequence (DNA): TGTGCCAGCAGTTTTTTTCTTTTCAAGGGGTTGTTGAATGGCTACACCTTC. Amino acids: CASSFFLFKGLLNGYTF.

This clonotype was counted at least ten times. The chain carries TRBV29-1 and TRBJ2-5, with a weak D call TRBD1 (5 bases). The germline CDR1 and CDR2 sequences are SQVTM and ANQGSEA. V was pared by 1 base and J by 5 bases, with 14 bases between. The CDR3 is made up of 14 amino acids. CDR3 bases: TGCAGCGTTGAAGGGTACAGGCCGGGTGAGACCCAGTACTTC. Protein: CSVEGYRPGETQYF.

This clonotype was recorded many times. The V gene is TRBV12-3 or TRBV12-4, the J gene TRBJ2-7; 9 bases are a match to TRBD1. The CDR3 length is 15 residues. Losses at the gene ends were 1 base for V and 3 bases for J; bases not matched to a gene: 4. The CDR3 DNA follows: TGTGCCAGCAGTTTAGTGGGACAGGGCTTCTACGAGCAGTACTTC. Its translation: CASSLVGQGFYEQYF.

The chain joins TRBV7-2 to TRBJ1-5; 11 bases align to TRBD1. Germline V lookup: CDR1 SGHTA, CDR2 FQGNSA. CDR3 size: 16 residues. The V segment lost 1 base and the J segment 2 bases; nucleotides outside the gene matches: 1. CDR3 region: CASSLGTGGRNQPQHF. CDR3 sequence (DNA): TGTGCCAGCAGCTTAGGGACAGGGGGCCGCAATCAGCCCCAGCATTTT.

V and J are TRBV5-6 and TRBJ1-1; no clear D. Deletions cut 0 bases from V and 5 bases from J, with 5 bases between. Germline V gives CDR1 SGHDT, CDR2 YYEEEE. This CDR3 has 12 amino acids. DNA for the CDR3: TGTGCCAGCAGCTTGGCGCCTACTGAAGCTTTCTTT. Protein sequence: CASSLAPTEAFF. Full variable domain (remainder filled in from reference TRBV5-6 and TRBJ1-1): DAGVTQSPTHLIKTRGQQVTLRCSPKSGHDTVSWYQQALGQGPQFIFQYYEEEERQRGNFPDRFSGHQFPNYSSELNVNALLLGDSALYLCASSLAPTEAFFGQGTRLTVV.

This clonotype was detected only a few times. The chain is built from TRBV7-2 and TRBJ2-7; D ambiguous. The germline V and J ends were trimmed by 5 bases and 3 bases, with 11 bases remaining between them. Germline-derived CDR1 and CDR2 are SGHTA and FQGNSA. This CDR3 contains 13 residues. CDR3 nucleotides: TGTGCCAGCAGCCGCACTGGGCTCTACGAGCAGTACTTC. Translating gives CASSRTGLYEQYF.

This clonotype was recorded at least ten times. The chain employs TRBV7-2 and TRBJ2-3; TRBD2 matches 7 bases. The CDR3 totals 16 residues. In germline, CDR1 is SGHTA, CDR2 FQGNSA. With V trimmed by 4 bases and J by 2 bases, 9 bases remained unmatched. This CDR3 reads CASSSYSGGLTDTQYF. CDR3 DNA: TGTGCCAGCAGCTCGTACTCGGGGGGACTCACAGATACGCAGTATTTT.

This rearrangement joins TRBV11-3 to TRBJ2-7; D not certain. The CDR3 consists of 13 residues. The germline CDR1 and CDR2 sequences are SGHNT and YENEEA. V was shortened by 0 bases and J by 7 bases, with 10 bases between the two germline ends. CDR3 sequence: CASSLENLGEQYF. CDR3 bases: TGTGCCAGCAGCTTAGAGAACCTCGGGGAGCAGTACTTC.

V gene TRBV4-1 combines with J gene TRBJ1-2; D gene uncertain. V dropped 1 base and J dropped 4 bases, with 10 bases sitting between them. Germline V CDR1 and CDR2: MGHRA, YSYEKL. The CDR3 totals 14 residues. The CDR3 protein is CASSQVKHFYGYTF. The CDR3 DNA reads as TGCGCCAGCAGCCAAGTGAAGCATTTCTATGGCTACACCTTC.

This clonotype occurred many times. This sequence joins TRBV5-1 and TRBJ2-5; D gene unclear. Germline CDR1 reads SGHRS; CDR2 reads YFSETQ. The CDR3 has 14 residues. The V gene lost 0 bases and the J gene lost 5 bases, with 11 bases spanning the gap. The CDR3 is CASSLADARETQYF. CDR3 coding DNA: TGCGCCAGCAGCTTGGCCGACGCGAGGGAGACCCAGTACTTC.

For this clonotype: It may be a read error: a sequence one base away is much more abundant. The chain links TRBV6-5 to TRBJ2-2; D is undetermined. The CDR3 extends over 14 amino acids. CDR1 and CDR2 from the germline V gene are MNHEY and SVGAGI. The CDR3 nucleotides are TGTGCCAGCAGTCACTCTGGGGTGGTCGGGGAGCTGTTTTTT. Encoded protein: CASSHSGVVGELFF.

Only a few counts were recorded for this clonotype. CDR3 residues: CASRTLAGRLSPLHF. For the CDR3, the DNA is TGTGCCAGCCGGACCCTGGCAGGGAGGCTTTCACCCCTCCACTTT. This rearrangement joins TRBV7-2 to TRBJ1-6; perhaps TRBD1 as D (5 bases). Germline lookup yields CDR1 SGHTA and CDR2 FQGNSA. The CDR3 contains 15 residues. Trimming cost V 8 bases and J 9 bases, with 20 bases left between them. The variable domain in full, with the rest retrieved from reference TRBV7-2 and TRBJ1-6, is GAGVSQSPSNKVTEKGKDVELRCDPISGHTALYWYRQSLGQGLEFLIYFQGNSAPDKSGLPSDRFSAERTGGSVSTLTIQRTQQEDSAVYLCASRTLAGRLSPLHFGNGTRLTVT.

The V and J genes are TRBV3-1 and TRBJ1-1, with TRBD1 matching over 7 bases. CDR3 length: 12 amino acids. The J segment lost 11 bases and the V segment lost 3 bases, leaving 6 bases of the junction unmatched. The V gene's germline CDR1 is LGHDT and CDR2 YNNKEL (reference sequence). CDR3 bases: TGTGCCAGCAGCCATGAGGGGGCTGGGGCTTTCTTT. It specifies CASSHEGAGAFF.

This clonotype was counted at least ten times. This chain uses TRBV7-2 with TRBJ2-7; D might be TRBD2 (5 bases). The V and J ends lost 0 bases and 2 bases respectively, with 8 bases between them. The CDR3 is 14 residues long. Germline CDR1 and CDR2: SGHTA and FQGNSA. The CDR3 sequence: CASSLAGNPYEQYV. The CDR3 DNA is TGTGCCAGCAGCTTAGCCGGGAACCCCTACGAGCAGTACGTC.

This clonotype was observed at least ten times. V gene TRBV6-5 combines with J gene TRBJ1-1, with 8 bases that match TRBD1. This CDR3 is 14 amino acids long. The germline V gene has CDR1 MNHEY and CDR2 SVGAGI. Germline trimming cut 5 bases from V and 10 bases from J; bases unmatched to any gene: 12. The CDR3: CASSTWDRPNGAFF. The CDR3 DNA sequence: TGTGCCAGCAGTACATGGGACAGGCCTAACGGAGCTTTCTTT.

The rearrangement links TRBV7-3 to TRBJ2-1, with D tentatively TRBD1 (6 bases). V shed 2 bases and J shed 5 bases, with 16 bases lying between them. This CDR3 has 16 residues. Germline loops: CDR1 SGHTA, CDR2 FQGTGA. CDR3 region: CASSLWDGKGDNEQFF. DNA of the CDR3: TGTGCCAGCAGCTTATGGGACGGGAAGGGGGACAATGAGCAGTTCTTC.

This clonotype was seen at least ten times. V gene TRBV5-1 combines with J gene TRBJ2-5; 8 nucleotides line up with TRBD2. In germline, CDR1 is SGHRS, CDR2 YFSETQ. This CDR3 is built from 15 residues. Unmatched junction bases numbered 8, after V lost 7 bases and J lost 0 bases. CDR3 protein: CASRWLAGYQETQYF. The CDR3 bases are TGCGCCAGCCGGTGGCTAGCGGGCTACCAAGAGACCCAGTACTTC.

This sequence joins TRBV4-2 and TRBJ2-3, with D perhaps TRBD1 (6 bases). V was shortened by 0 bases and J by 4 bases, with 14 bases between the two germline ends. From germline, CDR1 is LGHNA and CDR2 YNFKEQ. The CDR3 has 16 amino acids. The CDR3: CASSQDGASGADTQYF. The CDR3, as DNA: TGTGCCAGCAGCCAAGACGGGGCCTCAGGGGCAGATACGCAGTATTTT.

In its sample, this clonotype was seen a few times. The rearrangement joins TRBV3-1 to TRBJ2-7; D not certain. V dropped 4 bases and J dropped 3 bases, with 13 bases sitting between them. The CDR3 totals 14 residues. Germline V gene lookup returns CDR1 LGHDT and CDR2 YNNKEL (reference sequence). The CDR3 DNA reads TGTGCCAGCAGCCCGGACGCCTGGGTCTACGAGCAGTACTTC. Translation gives CASSPDAWVYEQYF.

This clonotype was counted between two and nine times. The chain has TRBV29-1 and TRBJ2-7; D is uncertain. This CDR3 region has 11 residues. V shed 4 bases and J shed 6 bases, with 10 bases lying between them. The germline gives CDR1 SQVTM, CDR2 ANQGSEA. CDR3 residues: CSVGFRLEQYF. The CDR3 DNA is TGCAGCGTTGGCTTCCGGCTCGAGCAGTACTTC.

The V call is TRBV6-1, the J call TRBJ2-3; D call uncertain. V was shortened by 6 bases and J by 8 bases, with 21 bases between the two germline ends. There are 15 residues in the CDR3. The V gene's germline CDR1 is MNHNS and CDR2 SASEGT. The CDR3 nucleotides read TGTGCCAGCAGCGCAACTAATGTACCCCCAGGTACGCAGTATTTT. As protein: CASSATNVPPGTQYF.

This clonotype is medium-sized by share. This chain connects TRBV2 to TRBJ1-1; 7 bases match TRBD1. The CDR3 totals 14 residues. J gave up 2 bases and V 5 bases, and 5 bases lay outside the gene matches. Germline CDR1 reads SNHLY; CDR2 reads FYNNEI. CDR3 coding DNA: TGTGCCAGCAGTCTCAGACAGGGAAACACTGAAGCTTTCTTT. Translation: CASSLRQGNTEAFF.

CDR3 nucleotide sequence: TGTGCCACCAGTGATCAGGAGACCACAGATACGCAGTATTTT. Amino acid sequence: CATSDQETTDTQYF. The rearrangement uses TRBV24-1 and TRBJ2-3; D is uncertain. CDR1 and CDR2 from the germline V gene are KGHDR and SFDVKD. Trimming stripped 3 bases from V and 2 bases from J, with 8 bases between. The CDR3 covers 14 residues.

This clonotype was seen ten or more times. The DNA of the CDR3 is TGTGCCAGCAGTTTCCGGGACAGGTACACAGATACGCAGTATTTT. It encodes CASSFRDRYTDTQYF. The chain links TRBV6-2 or TRBV6-3 to TRBJ2-3, with 8 nucleotides matching TRBD1. CDR1 is MNHEY and CDR2 is SVGEGT in the germline V gene. CDR3 length: 15 residues. The ends lost 4 bases at V and 2 bases at J; junction bases unmatched: 5.